The rows below give T cell receptor beta chains drawn from one sample of a study of T cell responses to AZD1222 COVID-19 vaccine. Assay used: immunoSEQ multiplex PCR; TCRdb lists only in-frame clones, some missing. The sample has about 120,000 clones; more than 75% are singletons. Specimen: peripheral blood, collected on day 0 of AZD1222 vaccination. The receptor set was obtained from an adult in good health. The CDR3 runs from the conserved cysteine through the conserved F or W. The order of the fields is D gene, clone size, J gene, V gene, CDR3 DNA, CDR3 protein. A D gene is named only where the DNA matches it firmly. Part of the rows lack a size; the others show once, few, many or a class for expanded clones.

d_call: -
clone_size: -
j_call: TRBJ1-1
v_call: TRBV28
cdr3_nt: TGTGCCAGCAGTTCCGGAAGCACTGAAGCTTTCTTT
cdr3_aa: CASSSGSTEAFF

d_call: TRBD1
clone_size: -
j_call: TRBJ2-7
v_call: TRBV19
cdr3_nt: TGTGCCAGTAGTGTCCCGGGACAGGGGTTCTACGAGCAGTACTTC
cdr3_aa: CASSVPGQGFYEQYF

d_call: -
clone_size: -
j_call: TRBJ2-6
v_call: TRBV6-1
cdr3_nt: TGTGCCAGCAGTGAAGCAGGGTACTCCTCTAGCTCTGGGGCCAACGTCCTGACTTTC
cdr3_aa: CASSEAGYSSSSGANVLTF

d_call: -
clone_size: -
j_call: TRBJ2-7
v_call: TRBV7-8
cdr3_nt: TGTGCCAGCAGCTCGCAACCTAAGGGGGGGAGCTCCTACGAGCAGTACTTC
cdr3_aa: CASSSQPKGGSSYEQYF

d_call: TRBD2
clone_size: -
j_call: TRBJ2-1
v_call: TRBV9
cdr3_nt: TGTGCCAGCAGCGTGTTAGCGGGAAGCTCCTACAATGAGCAGTTCTTC
cdr3_aa: CASSVLAGSSYNEQFF

d_call: -
clone_size: -
j_call: TRBJ2-1
v_call: TRBV27
cdr3_nt: TGTGCCAGCAGTTTATATAAGGATGTAGGCAATGAGCAGTTCTTC
cdr3_aa: CASSLYKDVGNEQFF

d_call: -
clone_size: few
j_call: TRBJ2-1
v_call: TRBV6-5
cdr3_nt: TGTGCCAGCAGCCGGGACATAGACAATGAGCAGTTCTTC
cdr3_aa: CASSRDIDNEQFF

d_call: -
clone_size: -
j_call: TRBJ1-6
v_call: TRBV6-5
cdr3_nt: TGTGCCAGCACCTACCATGGCCTTCGGGATTCACCCCTCCACTTT
cdr3_aa: CASTYHGLRDSPLHF

d_call: -
clone_size: -
j_call: TRBJ1-1
v_call: TRBV7-2
cdr3_nt: TGTGCCAGCAGCCCGCGGCCCGAGTTGAACACTGAAGCTTTCTTT
cdr3_aa: CASSPRPELNTEAFF

d_call: -
clone_size: -
j_call: TRBJ1-2
v_call: TRBV21-1
cdr3_nt: TGTGCCAGCAGCCGGACCGTTGACAGTGCTCGCCCTCCTGGCTACACCTTC
cdr3_aa: CASSRTVDSARPPGYTF

d_call: TRBD1
clone_size: -
j_call: TRBJ1-1
v_call: TRBV13
cdr3_nt: TGTGCCAGCAGCCCGGGACAGATGAACACTGAAGCTTTCTTT
cdr3_aa: CASSPGQMNTEAFF

d_call: TRBD1
clone_size: -
j_call: TRBJ1-4
v_call: TRBV19
cdr3_nt: TGTGCCAGTAGCGAACCGACAGGGTTGACTAATGAAAAACTGTTTTTT
cdr3_aa: CASSEPTGLTNEKLFF

d_call: -
clone_size: -
j_call: TRBJ1-1
v_call: TRBV12-3/TRBV12-4
cdr3_nt: TGTGCCAGCAGTTTAGGGGGGAACACTGAAGCTTTCTTT
cdr3_aa: CASSLGGNTEAFF

d_call: TRBD1
clone_size: -
j_call: TRBJ1-2
v_call: TRBV6-5
cdr3_nt: TGTGCCAGCAGCTTAACAGGGGCGTCTAACTATGGCTACACCTTC
cdr3_aa: CASSLTGASNYGYTF

d_call: TRBD2
clone_size: few
j_call: TRBJ2-1
v_call: TRBV5-4
cdr3_nt: TGTGCCAGCAGCTCGACTAGCCTGGAGGGCTATGAGCAGTTCTTC
cdr3_aa: CASSSTSLEGYEQFF

d_call: -
clone_size: -
j_call: TRBJ1-4
v_call: TRBV11-2
cdr3_nt: TGTGCCAGCAGCTTAACAACAGGCAAAAAACTGTTTTTT
cdr3_aa: CASSLTTGKKLFF

d_call: TRBD1
clone_size: -
j_call: TRBJ1-5
v_call: TRBV2
cdr3_nt: TGTGCCAGCAGTGCACAGGGGAATCAGCCCCAGCATTTT
cdr3_aa: CASSAQGNQPQHF

d_call: -
clone_size: few
j_call: TRBJ1-5
v_call: TRBV28
cdr3_nt: TGTGCCAGCAGTTTATTACGTCAGCCCCAGCATTTT
cdr3_aa: CASSLLRQPQHF

d_call: -
clone_size: once
j_call: TRBJ2-2
v_call: TRBV9
cdr3_nt: TGTGCCAGCAGCGAGACAAGCCGGGAGCTGTTTTTT
cdr3_aa: CASSETSRELFF

d_call: -
clone_size: once
j_call: TRBJ1-3
v_call: TRBV5-5
cdr3_nt: TGTGCCAGCAGCTTACAGGTTGCCTCTGGAAACACCATATATTTT
cdr3_aa: CASSLQVASGNTIYF

d_call: -
clone_size: -
j_call: TRBJ1-1
v_call: TRBV28
cdr3_nt: TGTGCCAGCAGCCCCTTGTGGGGGGCGTCGAACACTGAAGCTTTCTTT
cdr3_aa: CASSPLWGASNTEAFF

d_call: -
clone_size: -
j_call: TRBJ1-3
v_call: TRBV5-8
cdr3_nt: TGTGCCAGCAGCACGACACTGAACCCTGGAAACACCATATATTTT
cdr3_aa: CASSTTLNPGNTIYF

d_call: -
clone_size: -
j_call: TRBJ1-6
v_call: TRBV28
cdr3_nt: TGTGCCAGCAGTGCTGGTTCACCCCTCCACTTT
cdr3_aa: CASSAGSPLHF

d_call: TRBD1
clone_size: -
j_call: TRBJ1-5
v_call: TRBV2
cdr3_nt: TGTGCCATAGGACAGGGGGCTCTCCTTCAGCCCCAGCATTTT
cdr3_aa: CAIGQGALLQPQHF

d_call: -
clone_size: -
j_call: TRBJ1-5
v_call: TRBV2
cdr3_nt: TGTGCCAGCAGTGAAAGAGGGGCCAGCAATCAGCCCCAGCATTTT
cdr3_aa: CASSERGASNQPQHF

d_call: -
clone_size: -
j_call: TRBJ2-2
v_call: TRBV19
cdr3_nt: TGTGCCAGTAGTAGAGACCCAACCTACACCGGGGAGCTGTTTTTT
cdr3_aa: CASSRDPTYTGELFF

d_call: -
clone_size: -
j_call: TRBJ1-2
v_call: TRBV28
cdr3_nt: TGTGCCAGCACCATGTCGGACTATGGCTACACCTTC
cdr3_aa: CASTMSDYGYTF

d_call: -
clone_size: -
j_call: TRBJ1-1
v_call: TRBV5-1
cdr3_nt: TGCGCCAGCAGCTTGGTCGCCGGGCCGTGGACTGAAGCTTTCTTT
cdr3_aa: CASSLVAGPWTEAFF

d_call: TRBD1
clone_size: -
j_call: TRBJ2-7
v_call: TRBV18
cdr3_nt: TGTGCCAGCTTAGCGACAGGGCGGTCCGGGGAGCAGTACTTC
cdr3_aa: CASLATGRSGEQYF

d_call: -
clone_size: -
j_call: TRBJ2-7
v_call: TRBV6-5
cdr3_nt: TGTGCCAGTGGGGAGTACAGGGTGACCTACGAGCAGTACTTC
cdr3_aa: CASGEYRVTYEQYF

d_call: -
clone_size: once
j_call: TRBJ2-2
v_call: TRBV14
cdr3_nt: TGTGCCAGCAGCCAATACGGAGGCCCCGGGGAGCTGTTTTTT
cdr3_aa: CASSQYGGPGELFF

d_call: -
clone_size: -
j_call: TRBJ1-5
v_call: TRBV6-5
cdr3_nt: TGTGCCAGCAGTTCACAGGGTAATCAGCCCCAGCATTTT
cdr3_aa: CASSSQGNQPQHF

d_call: -
clone_size: -
j_call: TRBJ2-5
v_call: TRBV7-2
cdr3_nt: TGTGCCTCAGGTCGGGGCTACCAAGAGACCCAGTACTTC
cdr3_aa: CASGRGYQETQYF

d_call: -
clone_size: -
j_call: TRBJ2-4
v_call: TRBV6-5
cdr3_nt: TGTGCCAGCAGCACCGGCATAACGAGGGCCATTCAGTACTTC
cdr3_aa: CASSTGITRAIQYF

d_call: -
clone_size: -
j_call: TRBJ1-5
v_call: TRBV7-2
cdr3_nt: TGTGCCAGCAGCAAGGACAGTGGGAATCAGCCCCAGCATTTT
cdr3_aa: CASSKDSGNQPQHF

d_call: -
clone_size: -
j_call: TRBJ1-5
v_call: TRBV30
cdr3_nt: TGTGCCTGGAGTGTCGGGGGGAGCAATCAGCCCCAGCATTTT
cdr3_aa: CAWSVGGSNQPQHF

d_call: TRBD1
clone_size: few
j_call: TRBJ1-5
v_call: TRBV6-1
cdr3_nt: TGTGCCAGCAGTGCCCCAGGGGGATATAGCAATCAGCCCCAGCATTTT
cdr3_aa: CASSAPGGYSNQPQHF

d_call: -
clone_size: -
j_call: TRBJ1-5
v_call: TRBV28
cdr3_nt: TGTGCCAGCAGCCAACTGGGACCCCAGCATTTT
cdr3_aa: CASSQLGPQHF

d_call: -
clone_size: once
j_call: TRBJ2-7
v_call: TRBV27
cdr3_nt: TGTGCCAGCAGACTAGGGGGACAAGACTACGAGCAGTACTTC
cdr3_aa: CASRLGGQDYEQYF

d_call: -
clone_size: -
j_call: TRBJ2-7
v_call: TRBV7-8
cdr3_nt: TGTGCCAGCAGCTTAAACCCGGGGGCCCACGAGCAGTACTTC
cdr3_aa: CASSLNPGAHEQYF